Listed below are T cell receptor beta chains from one sample, sequenced in a study of blood T cells in healthy people across ages. Each CDR3 protein is one row after TCRdb ran MiXCR on the 5' RACE reads. Of roughly 1,800,000 distinct CDR3 sequences detected, 40% to 55% appear once; the ten largest clones hold roughly 2.1%. Sequencing used blood. The receptors come from a woman aged 40 to 55 in good health. Each CDR3 is given with its conserved first and last residue. The D gene is left open where the match is weak. Some rows mark clone size as missing; the rest say once, few, many or name a class of expanded clone.

d_gene,j_gene,v_gene,abundance,len,CDR3nt,CDR3aa
TRBD1,TRBJ2-5,TRBV7-9,-,16,TGTGCCAGCAGCCTACCTCCGGACAGGGGAAAAGAGACCCAGTACTTC,CASSLPPDRGKETQYF
-,TRBJ2-7,TRBV28,few,13,TGTGCCAGCAGTGCCCAGGATTCCTACGAGCAGTACTTC,CASSAQDSYEQYF
-,TRBJ1-2,TRBV20-1,-,15,TGCAGTGCTAGAGACGGACATTTAGGAAACTATGGCTACACCTTC,CSARDGHLGNYGYTF
-,TRBJ1-5,TRBV20-1,-,14,TGCAGTGCTAGACCGACAGGACCCTCCCAGCCCCAGCATTTT,CSARPTGPSQPQHF
-,TRBJ2-5,TRBV24-1,-,17,TGTGCCACCAGTGATTACACTAGACCTTTCCGTAAAGAGACCCAGTACTTC,CATSDYTRPFRKETQYF
-,TRBJ2-5,TRBV7-2,few,14,TGTGCCAGCAGCACCACGGGACTCCAAGAGACCCAGTACTTC,CASSTTGLQETQYF
TRBD2,TRBJ2-1,TRBV6-2/TRBV6-3,few,17,TGTGCCAGCAGTACGCTGGGACTAGCGGGGACCTACAATGAGCAGTTCTTC,CASSTLGLAGTYNEQFF
TRBD1,TRBJ2-7,TRBV7-2,-,15,TGTGCCAGCAGCCAGACCGGGACAGGAGATTACGGGCAGTACTTC,CASSQTGTGDYGQYF
-,TRBJ2-4,TRBV6-6,-,16,TGTGCCAGCAGTACGACGGGGGCGGGGGTGGAAGAGACCAAGTACTTC,CASSTTGAGVEETKYF
TRBD2,TRBJ2-7,TRBV11-2,few,19,TGTGCCAGCAGCTTAGGAGGACTAGCGGGGGGGAGTTTTCCCTACGAGCAGTACTTC,CASSLGGLAGGSFPYEQYF
-,TRBJ1-2,TRBV7-2,-,15,TGTGCCAGCAGCTTCCTGGACGGACGTAACTATGGCTACACCTTC,CASSFLDGRNYGYTF
-,TRBJ2-3,TRBV7-2,many,17,TGTGCCAGCAGCTTGACCTTACCGGGGGCGAACACAGATACGCAGTATTTT,CASSLTLPGANTDTQYF
TRBD1,TRBJ2-7,TRBV20-1,-,14,TGCAGTGCTATCAGCCGGGACAGAGACTACGAGCAGTACTTC,CSAISRDRDYEQYF
-,TRBJ2-1,TRBV28,-,12,TGTGCCAGCCAAGGACAGTACAATGAGCAGTTCTTC,CASQGQYNEQFF
TRBD2,TRBJ2-1,TRBV29-1,few,16,TGCAGCGTCGCCTCTAGCGGTGGGAGCTCCTACAATGAGCAGTTCTTC,CSVASSGGSSYNEQFF
-,TRBJ2-5,TRBV20-1,-,14,TGCAGTGCTAGAGATAGCCAGGGGCTAGAGACCCAGTACTTC,CSARDSQGLETQYF
TRBD1,TRBJ2-1,TRBV7-2,-,17,TGTGCCAGCAGCTTAACGGGACAGGGACCCAATTACAATGAGCAGTTCTTC,CASSLTGQGPNYNEQFF
TRBD2,TRBJ2-5,TRBV7-2,-,15,TGTGCCAGCAGCTTGATCCCACTAGCGGGGGAGACCCAGTACTTC,CASSLIPLAGETQYF
-,TRBJ2-3,TRBV4-2,-,14,TGTGCCAGCAGCCAAGATTCGACCACAGATACGCAGTATTTT,CASSQDSTTDTQYF
-,TRBJ2-3,TRBV20-1,few,15,TGCAGTGCTAGGAGACCGGGGAGAAACACAGATACGCAGTATTTT,CSARRPGRNTDTQYF
-,TRBJ1-2,TRBV3-1,-,16,TGTGCCAGCAGCCAGGCGGGACACCGGCGGGACTATGGCTACACCTTC,CASSQAGHRRDYGYTF
TRBD1,TRBJ2-3,TRBV6-5,-,14,TGTGCCAGCAGCATTGAGACAGGGACAGATACGCAGTATTTT,CASSIETGTDTQYF
TRBD1,TRBJ2-3,TRBV18,-,16,TGTGCCAGCTCACCTAGGGCAGGGGGCGGACCAGATACGCAGTATTTT,CASSPRAGGGPDTQYF
-,TRBJ2-1,TRBV28,-,18,TGTGCCAGCAGTACGACAGTGCTTGCCCCTTTACAATGTTGTCAGCAGTTCTTC,CASSTTVLAPLQCCQQFF
-,TRBJ2-5,TRBV6-5,few,15,TGTGCCAGCAGTTACTCTACCGGGACTTCAGGCATTCGGTACTTC,CASSYSTGTSGIRYF
TRBD2,TRBJ2-7,TRBV3-1,-,17,TGTGCCAGCAGCCAAGATAGGGGGCTAGCGGGGACCTACGAGCAGTACTTC,CASSQDRGLAGTYEQYF
-,TRBJ2-1,TRBV6-5,-,16,TGTGCCAGCAGGACGAGGTCGGGGGCCTTAAACAATGAGCAGTTCTTC,CASRTRSGALNNEQFF
TRBD1,TRBJ2-3,TRBV7-2,-,14,TGTGCCAGCAGCACAACCCGGGACAGCTATATGCAGTATTTT,CASSTTRDSYMQYF
TRBD2,TRBJ2-5,TRBV5-1,few,15,TGCGCCAGCAGCTTGGGCGGGGGAGAGGAGGAGACCCAGTACTTC,CASSLGGGEEETQYF
-,TRBJ1-1,TRBV20-1,-,14,TGCAGTGCTCCACACAGGGCGGTTGGCACTGAAGCTTTCTTT,CSAPHRAVGTEAFF
-,TRBJ2-3,TRBV20-1,-,13,TGCAGTGCTACGGGGCTGGATTCATATACGCAGTATTTT,CSATGLDSYTQYF
-,TRBJ2-3,TRBV5-4,-,15,TGTGCCAGCAGCTTGGCCTCTGGCTCCGCGGATACGCAGTATTTT,CASSLASGSADTQYF
-,TRBJ1-1,TRBV10-3,once,18,TGTGCCATCAGTGTGGACCCCTTATCTCTGGGTAAGGGCACTGAAGCTTTCTTT,CAISVDPLSLGKGTEAFF
-,TRBJ2-4,TRBV3-1,-,15,TGTGCCAGCCGTGAATCGGGGGTAGCCAAAAACATTCAGTACTTT,CASRESGVAKNIQYF
-,TRBJ2-1,TRBV6-5,-,13,TGCGCCAGCAGTTACACAACGTCCGGGCCTCAGTTCTTC,CASSYTTSGPQFF
-,TRBJ2-1,TRBV7-6,-,15,TGTGCCAGCAGCCTCGTGATTTCCTCCTACAATGAGCAGTTCTTC,CASSLVISSYNEQFF
TRBD2,TRBJ2-7,TRBV7-8,few,17,TGTGCCAGCAGCTCCCAATCGACTAGCCGAAGCTCCTACGAGCAGTACTTC,CASSSQSTSRSSYEQYF
-,TRBJ2-3,TRBV7-8,-,13,TGTGCCAGCAGCGTATATGAAACAGATACGCAGTATTTT,CASSVYETDTQYF
-,TRBJ2-7,TRBV6-5,-,16,TGTGCCAGCAGTTACTCTCAACACGGTAACCCCTACGAGCAGTACTTC,CASSYSQHGNPYEQYF
-,TRBJ2-3,TRBV6-1,-,17,TGTGCCAGCAGTGAAGGAATAGGTTACCTCGTTCCAGATACGCAGTATTTT,CASSEGIGYLVPDTQYF
TRBD1,TRBJ2-7,TRBV6-5,-,15,TGTGCCAACAGTTACTCCGGGACAGAGGCCTACGAGCAGTACTTC,CANSYSGTEAYEQYF
-,TRBJ2-4,TRBV6-6,few,11,TGTGCCAGCACCGTCAAAAACATTCAGTACTTC,CASTVKNIQYF
-,TRBJ1-2,TRBV20-1,-,13,TGCAGTGCCGCACCGGGCAGCGTCTATGGCTACACCTTC,CSAAPGSVYGYTF
-,TRBJ1-1,TRBV6-6,-,15,TGTGCCAGCAGTTGGGCGGAGGCAAGTGGGGCTGAAGCTTTCTTT,CASSWAEASGAEAFF
-,TRBJ2-5,TRBV7-6,few,14,TGTGCCAGCAGCTTATGGTGGGACCAAGAGACCCAGTACTTC,CASSLWWDQETQYF
-,TRBJ2-3,TRBV7-2,-,14,TGTGCCAGCAGCTTCCAACATAGCACAGATACGCAGTATTTT,CASSFQHSTDTQYF
-,TRBJ2-5,TRBV9,few,16,TGTGCCAGCAGCGTAGACCCGAGGAACCACGGGGAGACCCAGTACTTC,CASSVDPRNHGETQYF
-,TRBJ2-5,TRBV7-2,few,12,TGTGCCAGCAGCTCCCTAACCTTGACCCAGTACTTC,CASSSLTLTQYF
TRBD2,TRBJ2-7,TRBV11-2,-,16,TGTGCCAGCAGCGATAGAGGCACTAGCGGGAGCCACGAGCAGTACTTC,CASSDRGTSGSHEQYF
TRBD1,TRBJ2-3,TRBV5-1,-,15,TGCGCCAGCAGCTTCCGACAGGGACAACTCGATACGCAGTATTTT,CASSFRQGQLDTQYF
-,TRBJ2-5,TRBV28,few,15,TGTGCCAGCAGTTCCCCGGGACAATTTACAGAGACCCAGTACTTC,CASSSPGQFTETQYF
-,TRBJ2-4,TRBV15,-,16,TGTGCCACCAGCAGAGATGACCATGCTGCCAAAAACATTCAGTACTTC,CATSRDDHAAKNIQYF
-,TRBJ2-7,TRBV20-1,-,15,TGCAGTGCTAGAGATGACAGGTCCTCGGTCTACGAGCAGTACTTC,CSARDDRSSVYEQYF
-,TRBJ1-5,TRBV28,-,17,TGTGCCAGCAGTTCCACTGGCTTCGAAAGAGACGGTCAGCCCCAGCATTTT,CASSSTGFERDGQPQHF
TRBD2,TRBJ2-7,TRBV6-6,few,14,TGTGCCAGCAGTTACTCGACGGGAGGCGACGAGCAGTACTTC,CASSYSTGGDEQYF
-,TRBJ1-2,TRBV7-9,-,14,TGTGCCAGCAGCCCCGGGGAGCACAACTATGGCTACACCTTC,CASSPGEHNYGYTF
-,TRBJ2-7,TRBV10-3,-,16,TGTGCCATCAGTGACGGGGGACGGAGAAGCTCCTACGAGCAGTACTTC,CAISDGGRRSSYEQYF